This TCR beta chain emerged from a study of radiation and T cells in renal cell carcinoma. Sequencing was performed with immunoSEQ multiplex PCR; in TCRdb, only in-frame clones are kept and a portion is missing. In the table there are about 130,000 clones, about four fifths of which are singletons. The time point here: baseline pretreatment blood. The sample's treatment: 15 Gy SBRT to primary tumor, nephrectomy 4 weeks later. This clone occurred a few times. Deletions cut 1 base from V and 4 bases from J, with 8 bases between. Germline V lookup: CDR1 SGHNT, CDR2 YYREEE (reference sequence). This CDR3 contains 13 residues.

This sequence originates from a woman aged 55-75 years with renal cell carcinoma. The starting material was blood, obtained from a patient whose treatment included radiotherapy and nephrectomy. This chain links TRBV5-4 with TRBJ1-1, with D possibly TRBD1 on 5 matching bases. CDR3 nucleotide sequence: TGTGCCAGCAGCTTGCGGGGGGTCACTGAAGCTTTCTTT. This sequence encodes CASSLRGVTEAFF. The whole variable domain, remainder taken from reference TRBV5-4 and TRBJ1-1, is ETGVTQSPTHLIKTRGQQVTLRCSSQSGHNTVSWYQQALGQGPQFIFQYYREEENGRGNFPPRFSGLQFPNYSSELNVNALELDDSALYLCASSLRGVTEAFFGQGTRLTVV.